The next 8 T cell receptor beta chains were all read from a single sample in a study of CD8+ T cells in alopecia areata. As the sequencing template, cDNA was produced by extracting RNA and reverse transcribing it. Clones were sequenced by immunoSEQ multiplex PCR, and TCRdb holds only the in-frame ones, with some missing. The table lists about 97,000 clones, about two fifths of them singletons, with about 1.4% in the top ten. The sequenced material came from CD4+ T cells sorted from blood. The receptors shown here come from a human donor with alopecia areata.

This clone was counted a few times. The genes are TRBV29-1 and TRBJ2-4; the D is unclear. V lost 4 bases and J lost 6, with 16 bases in between. The CDR3 length is 14 residues. Germline CDR1 and CDR2: SQVTM and ANQGSEA. This chain's CDR3 is CSVVVSASTNIQYF. The CDR3, as DNA: TGCAGCGTTGTAGTGTCAGCGAGCACAAACATTCAGTACTTC.

The chain joins TRBV7-9 to TRBJ1-2, with D possibly TRBD1 on 6 matching bases. Germline CDR1 and CDR2: SEHNR and FQNEAQ (reference sequence). V was clipped by 4 bases and J by 4 bases, with 13 bases between them. The CDR3 is made up of 14 amino acids. CDR3 residues: CASSSSDRSYGYTF. The CDR3 DNA reads as TGTGCCAGCAGCTCATCCGACAGGTCCTATGGCTACACCTTC.

V and J are TRBV29-1 and TRBJ2-2, with D perhaps matching TRBD2 (6 bases). V was clipped by 7 bases and J by 7 bases, with 16 bases between them. This CDR3 region has 13 residues. CDR1 is SQVTM, CDR2 ANQGSEA, per germline. The CDR3 sequence: CSALLARGGELFF. In nucleotides, the CDR3 is TGCAGCGCCCTACTAGCACGGGGCGGGGAGCTGTTTTTT.

This chain uses TRBV5-1 with TRBJ2-4; TRBD2 is a possible D gene (6 bases). The ends were cut back, 3 bases at V and 8 bases at J, with 18 bases in the middle. The CDR3 has 15 residues. Per the germline V gene, CDR1 is SGHRS and CDR2 is YFSETQ. CDR3 residues: CASSSDLGGVDIQYF. The CDR3 region has the DNA TGCGCCAGCAGCTCGGATCTTGGAGGGGTAGACATTCAGTACTTC.

The CDR3 loop is CASSVTSGIHNEQFF. CDR3 sequence (DNA): TGCGCCAGCAGCGTAACTAGCGGGATCCACAATGAGCAGTTCTTC. The chain recombines TRBV5-1 with TRBJ2-1; 10 bases are a match to TRBD2. Germline CDR1 and CDR2: SGHRS and YFSETQ. The CDR3 spans 15 residues. Trimming took 4 bases from V and 5 from J; bases not matched to a gene: 6.

The chain is built from TRBV30 and TRBJ2-5, with 7 bases aligning to TRBD2. The V segment lost 3 bases and the J segment 9 bases; nucleotides outside the gene matches: 19. Germline CDR1 is GTSNPN and CDR2 is SVGIG (reference sequence). There are 16 residues in the CDR3. CDR3 bases: TGTGCCTGGAGGTTTAGCGGGTCTGACCGCCTTGGGGCCCAGTACTTC. Its translation is CAWRFSGSDRLGAQYF.

The chain couples TRBV18 to TRBJ2-5, with D hard to call. Germline CDR1 reads KGHSH; CDR2 reads LQKENI. V gave up 6 bases and J gave up 2 bases, with 13 bases separating them. This CDR3 has 14 residues. CDR3 DNA: TGTGCCAGCTCCGAAAGTTGGGGACAAGAGACCCAGTACTTC. Translation gives CASSESWGQETQYF.

In this sample, this clone turned up once. The chain couples TRBV6-6 to TRBJ2-7; no reliable D call. This CDR3 spans 13 amino acids. V was shortened by 3 bases and J by 0 bases, with 6 bases between the two germline ends. Per germline, CDR1 MNHNY and CDR2 SVGAGI (reference sequence). The CDR3: CASSYVSSYEQYF. The CDR3, as DNA: TGTGCCAGCAGTTATGTGAGCTCCTACGAGCAGTACTTC.